This T cell receptor beta chain originates from a study of graft-versus-host responses after intestinal transplantation. Per germline, CDR1 KGHSH and CDR2 LQKENI. The length of the CDR3 is 18 residues. V gave up 5 bases and J gave up 10 bases; unmatched junction bases: 22. In regard to this clone: The target antigen is unknown.

General study results and limits: After transplant, early declines in HvG clones were associated with peak levels of circulating GvH clones. GvH clones were identified in recipient marrow, with some first appearing in ileum or blood.

Assay: immunoSEQ multiplex PCR; the TCRdb copy retains only in-frame clones and omits some. The sample yields some 90,000 clones, less than 95% seen once. The sample was unstimulated CD8+ T cells sorted from spleen or lymph node cells, taken before transplant. The receptor was isolated from a human donor who was the organ donor for an intestinal transplant. V usage is TRBV18 and J usage is TRBJ1-4; 7 bases map to TRBD1. The DNA for the CDR3 is TGTGCCAGCTCAAATCTCTCGAGGGCAGGGGGTCGCGAAGGAAAACTGTTTTTT. Translation: CASSNLSRAGGREGKLFF.